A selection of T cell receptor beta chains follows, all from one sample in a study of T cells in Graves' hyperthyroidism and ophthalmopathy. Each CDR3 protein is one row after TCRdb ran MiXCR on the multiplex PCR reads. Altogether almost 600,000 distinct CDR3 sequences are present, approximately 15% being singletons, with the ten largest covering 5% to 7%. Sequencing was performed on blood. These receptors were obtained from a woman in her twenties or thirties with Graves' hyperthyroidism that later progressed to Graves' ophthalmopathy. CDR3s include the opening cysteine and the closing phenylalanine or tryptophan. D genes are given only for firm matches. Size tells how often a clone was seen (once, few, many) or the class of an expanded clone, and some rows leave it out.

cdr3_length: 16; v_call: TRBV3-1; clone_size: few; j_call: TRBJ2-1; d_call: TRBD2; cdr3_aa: CASSQGGGRDYNEQFF; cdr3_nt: TGTGCCAGCAGCCAAGGTGGCGGGAGAGATTACAATGAGCAGTTCTTC
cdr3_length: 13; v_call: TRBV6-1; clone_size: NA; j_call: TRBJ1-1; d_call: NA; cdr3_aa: CASIGRADTEAFF; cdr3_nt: TGTGCCAGCATAGGCAGGGCTGACACTGAAGCTTTCTTT
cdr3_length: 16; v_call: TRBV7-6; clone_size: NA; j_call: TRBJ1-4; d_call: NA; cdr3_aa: CASSFLGGGINEKLFF; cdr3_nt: TGTGCCAGCAGCTTCCTTGGAGGGGGGATTAATGAAAAACTGTTTTTT
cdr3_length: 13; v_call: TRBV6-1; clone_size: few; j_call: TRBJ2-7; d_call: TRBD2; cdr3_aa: CAGSGGVSYEQYF; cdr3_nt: TGTGCCGGATCTGGGGGGGTCTCCTACGAGCAGTACTTC
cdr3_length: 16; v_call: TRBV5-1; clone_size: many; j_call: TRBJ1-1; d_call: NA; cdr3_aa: CASSYEPFTGNTEAFF; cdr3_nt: TGCGCCAGCAGCTATGAGCCTTTTACAGGGAACACTGAAGCTTTCTTT
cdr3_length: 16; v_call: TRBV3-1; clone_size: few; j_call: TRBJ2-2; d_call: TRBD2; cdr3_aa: CASSSPSGMNTGELFF; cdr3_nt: TGTGCCAGCAGCTCCCCTAGCGGGATGAACACCGGGGAGCTGTTTTTT
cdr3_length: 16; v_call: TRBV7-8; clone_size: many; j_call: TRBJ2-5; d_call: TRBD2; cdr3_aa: CASSLNPGLAEETQYF; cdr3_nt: TGTGCCAGCAGCTTAAACCCGGGACTAGCGGAAGAGACCCAGTACTTC
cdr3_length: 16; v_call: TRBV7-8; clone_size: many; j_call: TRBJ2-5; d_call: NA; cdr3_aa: CASSLRPPGTQETQYF; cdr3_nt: TGTGCCAGCAGCTTACGCCCCCCCGGGACCCAAGAGACCCAGTACTTC
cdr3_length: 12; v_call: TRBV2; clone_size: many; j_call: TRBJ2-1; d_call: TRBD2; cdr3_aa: CASKGAGGEQFF; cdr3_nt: TGTGCCAGCAAAGGGGCGGGGGGAGAGCAGTTCTTC
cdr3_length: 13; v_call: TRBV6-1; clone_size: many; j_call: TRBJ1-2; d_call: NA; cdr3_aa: CASGGTLNYGYTF; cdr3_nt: TGTGCCAGCGGCGGGACGCTCAACTATGGCTACACCTTC
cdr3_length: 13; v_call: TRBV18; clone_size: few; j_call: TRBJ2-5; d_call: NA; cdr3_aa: CASSPGDKETHYF; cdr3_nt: TGTGCCAGCTCTCCAGGGGACAAAGAGACCCACTACTTC
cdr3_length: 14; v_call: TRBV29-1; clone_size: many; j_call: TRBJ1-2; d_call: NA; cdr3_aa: CSFGLSGGRDGYTF; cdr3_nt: TGCAGCTTCGGTCTTTCTGGGGGTCGGGATGGCTACACCTTC
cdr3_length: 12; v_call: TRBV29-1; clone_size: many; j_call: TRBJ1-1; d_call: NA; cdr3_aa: CSDLGEDTEAFF; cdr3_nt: TGCAGCGATCTGGGGGAGGACACTGAAGCTTTCTTT
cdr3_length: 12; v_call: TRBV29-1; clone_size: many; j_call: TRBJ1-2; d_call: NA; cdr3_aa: CSVEDPGDGYTF; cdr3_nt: TGCAGCGTTGAAGATCCAGGGGATGGCTACACCTTC
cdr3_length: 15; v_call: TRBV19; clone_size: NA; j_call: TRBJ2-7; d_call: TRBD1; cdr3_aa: CASSITGGQYYEQHF; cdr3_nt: TGTGCCAGTAGTATTACAGGGGGACAATACTACGAGCAGCACTTC
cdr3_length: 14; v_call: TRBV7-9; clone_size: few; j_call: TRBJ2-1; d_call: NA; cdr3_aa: CASSPGTQDDEQFF; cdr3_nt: TGTGCCAGCAGCCCCGGGACTCAGGATGATGAGCAGTTCTTC
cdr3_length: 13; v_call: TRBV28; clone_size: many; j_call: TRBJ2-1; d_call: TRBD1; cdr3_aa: CASRIQGDVEQFF; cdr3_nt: TGTGCCAGCAGAATACAGGGGGATGTTGAGCAGTTCTTC
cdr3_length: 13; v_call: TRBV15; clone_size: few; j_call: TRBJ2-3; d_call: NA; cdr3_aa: CATSRGDERTQYF; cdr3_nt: TGTGCCACCAGCAGAGGCGACGAACGCACGCAGTATTTT